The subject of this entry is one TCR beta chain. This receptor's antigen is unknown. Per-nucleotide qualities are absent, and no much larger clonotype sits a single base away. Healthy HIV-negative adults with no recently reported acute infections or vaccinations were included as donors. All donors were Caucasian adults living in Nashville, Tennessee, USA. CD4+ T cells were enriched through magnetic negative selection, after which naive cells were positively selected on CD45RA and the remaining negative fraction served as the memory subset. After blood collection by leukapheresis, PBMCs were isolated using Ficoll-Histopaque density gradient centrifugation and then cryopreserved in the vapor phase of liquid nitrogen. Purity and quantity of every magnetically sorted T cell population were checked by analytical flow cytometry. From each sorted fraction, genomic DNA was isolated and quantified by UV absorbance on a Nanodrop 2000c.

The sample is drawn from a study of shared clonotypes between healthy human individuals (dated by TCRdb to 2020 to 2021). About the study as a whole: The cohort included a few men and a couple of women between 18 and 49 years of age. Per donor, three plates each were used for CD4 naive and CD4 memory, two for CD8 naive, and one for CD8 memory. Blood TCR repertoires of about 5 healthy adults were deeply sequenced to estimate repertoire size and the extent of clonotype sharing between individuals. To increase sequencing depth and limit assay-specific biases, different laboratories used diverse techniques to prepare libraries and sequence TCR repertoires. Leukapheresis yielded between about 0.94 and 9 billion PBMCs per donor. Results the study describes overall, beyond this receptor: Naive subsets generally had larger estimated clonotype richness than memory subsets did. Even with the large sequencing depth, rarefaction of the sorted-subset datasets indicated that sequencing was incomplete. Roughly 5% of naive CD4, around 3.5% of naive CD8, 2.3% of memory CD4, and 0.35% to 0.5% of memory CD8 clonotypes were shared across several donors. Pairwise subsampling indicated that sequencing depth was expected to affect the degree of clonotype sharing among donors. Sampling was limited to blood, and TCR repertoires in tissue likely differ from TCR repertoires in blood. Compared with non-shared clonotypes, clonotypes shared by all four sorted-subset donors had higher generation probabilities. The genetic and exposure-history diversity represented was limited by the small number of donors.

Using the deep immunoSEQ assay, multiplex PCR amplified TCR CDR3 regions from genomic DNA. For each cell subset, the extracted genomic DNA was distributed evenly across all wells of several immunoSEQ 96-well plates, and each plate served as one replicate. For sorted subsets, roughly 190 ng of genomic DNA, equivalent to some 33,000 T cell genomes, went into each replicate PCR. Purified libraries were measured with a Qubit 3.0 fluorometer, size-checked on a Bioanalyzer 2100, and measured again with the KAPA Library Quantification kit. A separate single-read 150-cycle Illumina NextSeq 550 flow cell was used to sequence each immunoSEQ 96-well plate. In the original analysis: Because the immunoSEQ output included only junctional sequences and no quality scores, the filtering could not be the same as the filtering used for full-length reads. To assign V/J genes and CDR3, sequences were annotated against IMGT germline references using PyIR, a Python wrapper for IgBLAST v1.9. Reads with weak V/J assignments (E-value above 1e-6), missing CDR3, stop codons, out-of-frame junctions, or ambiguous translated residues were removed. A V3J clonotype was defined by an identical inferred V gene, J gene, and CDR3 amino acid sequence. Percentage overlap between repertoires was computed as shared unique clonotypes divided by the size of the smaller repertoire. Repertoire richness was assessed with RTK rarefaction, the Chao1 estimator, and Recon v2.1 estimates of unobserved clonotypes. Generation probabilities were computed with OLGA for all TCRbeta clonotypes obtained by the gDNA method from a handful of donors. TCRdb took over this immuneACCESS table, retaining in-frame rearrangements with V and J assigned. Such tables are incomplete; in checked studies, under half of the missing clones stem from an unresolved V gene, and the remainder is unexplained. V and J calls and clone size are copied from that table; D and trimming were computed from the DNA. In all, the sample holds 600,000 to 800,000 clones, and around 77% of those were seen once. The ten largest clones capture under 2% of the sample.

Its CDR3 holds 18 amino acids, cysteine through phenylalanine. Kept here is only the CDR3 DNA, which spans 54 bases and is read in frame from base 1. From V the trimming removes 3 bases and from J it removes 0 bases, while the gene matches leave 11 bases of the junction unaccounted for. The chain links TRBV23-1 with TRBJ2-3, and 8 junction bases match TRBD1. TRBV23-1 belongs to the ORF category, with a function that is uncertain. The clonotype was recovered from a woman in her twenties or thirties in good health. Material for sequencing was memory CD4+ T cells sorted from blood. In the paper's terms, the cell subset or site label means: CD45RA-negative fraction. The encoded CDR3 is CASSQLLDRGNSTDTQYF. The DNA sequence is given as TGCGCCAGCAGTCAGCTCCTCGACAGGGGCAACAGCACAGATACGCAGTATTTT.